The 26 T cell receptor beta chains given below trace back to one sample, sequenced in a study of OX40 agonist ivuxolimab in advanced cancers. Sequenced by immunoSEQ multiplex PCR; TCRdb stores in-frame clones only, minus some. The sample includes roughly 100,000 clones, 85% to 95% of them seen just once. This specimen was CD4+ or CD8+ T cells sorted from blood, taken in a trial of the OX40 agonist ivuxolimab. Receptors originate from an adult with an advanced solid tumor such as melanoma, head and neck, liver or kidney cancer.

The V gene is TRBV25-1, the J gene TRBJ2-3; D uncertain. Germline V CDR1 and CDR2: MGHDK, SYGVNS. The CDR3 consists of 15 residues. V was trimmed by 2 bases and J by 2 bases, leaving 11 bases between them. The CDR3 DNA follows: TGTGCCAGCAGTGAACATCAGGATTTCACAGATACGCAGTATTTT. This encodes CASSEHQDFTDTQYF. The complete variable domain, with remaining parts taken from reference TRBV25-1 and TRBJ2-3, reads EADIYQTPRYLVIGTGKKITLECSQTMGHDKMYWYQQDPGMELHLIHYSYGVNSTEKGDLSSESTVSRIRTEHFPLTLESARPSHTSQYLCASSEHQDFTDTQYFGPGTRLTVL.

The chain links TRBV2 to TRBJ2-3; the D gene could be TRBD1 or TRBD2 (6 bases each). The CDR3 runs to 15 residues. The germline V and J ends were trimmed by 6 bases and 6 bases, with 19 bases remaining between them. From germline, CDR1 is SNHLY and CDR2 FYNNEI. CDR3 sequence (DNA): TGTGCCAGCAGGAACTGGGGGGCCTCAGCGGATACGCAGTATTTT. This codes for CASRNWGASADTQYF.

This rearrangement joins TRBV28 to TRBJ1-3; D gene ambiguous. Germline V gives CDR1 MDHEN, CDR2 SYDVKM. With 6 bases removed from V and 0 bases from J, the gap between germline ends came to 3 bases. The CDR3 loop spans 12 amino acids. In nucleotides, the CDR3 is TGTGCCAGCAGAACCTCTGGAAACACCATATATTTT. Amino acids: CASRTSGNTIYF.

J is TRBJ2-7 and V is TRBV2, with unresolved D. The germline gives CDR1 SNHLY, CDR2 FYNNEI. The V gene lost 6 bases and the J gene lost 4 bases, with 4 bases spanning the gap. This CDR3 spans 10 amino acids. Here the CDR3 reads CASREYEQYV. The CDR3 region has the DNA TGTGCCAGCAGGGAATACGAGCAGTACGTC.

The rearrangement uses TRBV10-3 and TRBJ2-3; D is possibly TRBD1 (6 bases). The CDR3 consists of 12 residues. Trimming shortened V by 4 bases and J by 4 bases, and 6 bases separated the two germline ends. Per the germline V gene, CDR1 is ENHRY and CDR2 is SYGVKD. Here the CDR3 reads CAISAGADTQYF. The DNA for the CDR3 is TGTGCCATCAGTGCAGGGGCAGATACGCAGTATTTT.

J is TRBJ2-3 and V is TRBV28; no clear D gene. Germline V CDR1 and CDR2: MDHEN, SYDVKM. The CDR3 spans 11 residues. The V and J ends lost 6 bases and 2 bases respectively, with 3 bases between them. The DNA for the CDR3 is TGTGCCAGCAGGGACACAGATACGCAGTATTTT. Translated: CASRDTDTQYF.

This sequence joins TRBV6-5 and TRBJ2-1, with a possible D match to TRBD2 (6 bases). V lost 3 bases and J 4 bases, leaving 13 bases between the germline ends. The CDR3 is 15 amino acids. Germline V CDR1 and CDR2: MNHEY, SVGAGI. CDR3 region: CASSYGMTRYNEQFF. The CDR3 nucleotides read TGTGCCAGCAGTTATGGGATGACTAGGTACAATGAGCAGTTCTTC.

The J gene is TRBJ2-7, the V gene TRBV6-1; D unresolved. The CDR3 loop spans 14 amino acids. Germline CDR1 reads MNHNS; CDR2 reads SASEGT. Trimming shortened V by 7 bases and J by 2 bases, and 15 bases separated the two germline ends. DNA for the CDR3: TGTGCCAGCAAAAAACTCGAATTGCCCTACGAGCAGTACTTC. This translates into CASKKLELPYEQYF.

This chain links TRBV2 with TRBJ2-2, with D possibly being TRBD1 or TRBD2 (5 bases each). Looked up from germline, CDR1 is SNHLY and CDR2 is FYNNEI. This CDR3 region has 15 residues. The V gene lost 0 bases and the J gene lost 5 bases, with 10 bases spanning the gap. CDR3 sequence (DNA): TGTGCCAGCAGTGAAGCGCTTGGGGGTACCGGGGAGCTGTTTTTT. This encodes CASSEALGGTGELFF.

The genes are TRBV4-3 and TRBJ1-2, with no clear D. From germline, CDR1 is LGHNA and CDR2 YSLEER. The V end was cut by 0 bases, the J end by 7 bases, with 18 bases between. The CDR3 spans 16 residues. CDR3 sequence reads: CASSQELLGGSGGYTF. CDR3 sequence (DNA): TGCGCCAGCAGCCAAGAGTTGTTAGGCGGATCGGGTGGCTACACCTTC.

V and J are TRBV28 and TRBJ1-2; 7 bases map to TRBD1. The ends lost 1 base at V and 8 bases at J; junction bases unmatched: 10. CDR1 is MDHEN and CDR2 is SYDVKM in the germline V gene. The CDR3 has 15 residues. CDR3 DNA sequence: TGTGCCAGCAGTTTATCCCATAGGGGGCTAAGGGGCTACACCTTC. Amino acid sequence: CASSLSHRGLRGYTF.

This chain uses TRBV11-1 with TRBJ2-1, with 7 bases matching TRBD2. The junction had 9 bases not matched to a gene; V was cut back by 5 bases and J by 14 bases. This CDR3 spans 12 amino acids. In germline, CDR1 is SGHAT, CDR2 FQDESV (reference sequence). In DNA, the CDR3 is TGTGCCAGCAGCCAAAGGAGCGGGATTGAGTTCTTC. It encodes CASSQRSGIEFF.

V gene TRBV7-2 combines with J gene TRBJ1-1, with D unclear. V was shortened by 4 bases and J by 1 base, with 10 bases between the two germline ends. The CDR3 contains 14 residues. Germline V gene data show CDR1 as SGHTA and CDR2 as FQGNSA. CDR3 nucleotides: TGTGCCAGCAGCTCCGACTATCGGAACACTGAAGCTTTCTTT. Translating gives CASSSDYRNTEAFF.

The chain links TRBV28 to TRBJ1-1; the D gene is possibly TRBD1 (6 bases). The CDR3 totals 14 residues. CDR1 is MDHEN and CDR2 is SYDVKM in the germline V gene. V lost 8 bases to trimming and J lost 1 base, with 14 bases between them. The chain's CDR3 is CASVRTDGNTEAFF. The CDR3 nucleotides read TGTGCCAGCGTAAGGACAGACGGGAACACTGAAGCTTTCTTT.

The V and J genes are TRBV12-2 and TRBJ1-5; TRBD1, the table's D call, lacks a check against the DNA. TRBV12-2 is deemed a pseudogene. CDR3 length: 20 residues. CDR3 sequence reads: CASRLAAGVNPLYGNQPQHF. As DNA, the CDR3 is TGTGCAAGTCGCTTAGCGGCAGGGGTCAACCCCCTTTATGGCAATCAGCCCCAGCATTTT.

The rearrangement joins TRBV11-3 to TRBJ2-3; 10 positions match TRBD2. Per germline, CDR1 SGHNT and CDR2 YENEEA. The CDR3 consists of 15 residues. Trimming at V came to 5 bases and at J to 6 bases, leaving 8 bases not matched to a gene. The DNA of the CDR3 is TGTGCCAGCAGCCTAGCGGGAGCCTCACGGGATACGCAGTATTTT. It codes for CASSLAGASRDTQYF.

This clone was observed a handful of times. The rearrangement joins TRBV18 to TRBJ1-5; D gene unclear. The germline CDR1 and CDR2 sequences are KGHSH and LQKENI. Trimming pared 2 bases from V and 2 bases from J, leaving 13 bases between. CDR3 length: 16 residues. This chain's CDR3 is CASSPLAGWGNQPQHF. In nucleotides, the CDR3 is TGTGCCAGCTCACCATTGGCGGGTTGGGGCAATCAGCCCCAGCATTTT. Variable domain in full (rest from reference TRBV18 and TRBJ1-5): NAGVMQNPRHLVRRRGQEARLRCSPMKGHSHVYWYRQLPEEGLKFMVYLQKENIIDESGMPKERFSAEFPKEGPSILRIQQVVRGDSAAYFCASSPLAGWGNQPQHFGDGTRLSIL.

The chain joins TRBV7-3 to TRBJ2-1; D gene unclear. From germline, CDR1 is SGHTA and CDR2 FQGTGA. V lost 1 base and J 10 bases, leaving 14 bases between the germline ends. The CDR3 runs to 14 residues. This CDR3 reads CASSLNSDGNEQFF. The CDR3 DNA follows: TGTGCCAGCAGCTTAAATTCTGATGGGAACGAGCAGTTCTTC.

The V call is TRBV6-1, the J call TRBJ1-6; D not resolved. V lost 6 bases and J lost 5, with 8 bases in between. CDR3 length: 13 amino acids. Germline CDR1 reads MNHNS; CDR2 reads SASEGT. CDR3 amino acids: CASSRADNSPLHF. The CDR3, as DNA: TGTGCCAGCAGCCGGGCTGATAATTCACCCCTCCACTTT.

The gene calls are TRBV6-5 and TRBJ2-3, with TRBD2 identical over 10 bases. Germline trimming cut 5 bases from V and 4 bases from J; bases unmatched to any gene: 6. The CDR3 contains 15 residues. Looked up from germline, CDR1 is MNHEY and CDR2 is SVGAGI. The CDR3, as DNA: TGTGCCAGCAGTCGGAGCGGGGGGGCCCCAGATACGCAGTATTTT. This encodes CASSRSGGAPDTQYF.

This clone was found a few times. This sample includes further DNA sequences coding for the same CDR3. The CDR3 is CASGLAGGTEAFF. The CDR3 DNA reads as TGTGCTAGTGGTTTGGCAGGGGGCACTGAAGCTTTCTTT. The rearrangement uses TRBV12-5 and TRBJ1-1, with 7 nucleotides matching TRBD1. The CDR3 consists of 13 residues. Trimming removed 1 base from V and 4 bases from J; junction bases left unmatched: 0. From germline, CDR1 is LGHNT and CDR2 FRNRAP.

This clone appeared a single time. This chain links TRBV11-2 with TRBJ2-1, with D perhaps matching TRBD1 (6 bases). Germline V gene data show CDR1 as SGHAT and CDR2 as FQNNGV. V was trimmed by 4 bases and J by 4 bases, leaving 11 bases between them. There are 14 residues in the CDR3. The DNA of the CDR3 is TGTGCCAGCAGCTCAGGGGACCCTTACAATGAGCAGTTCTTC. Protein product: CASSSGDPYNEQFF.

This clone was observed a handful of times. This chain links TRBV6-5 with TRBJ1-2; perhaps TRBD1 as D (5 bases). The CDR3 sequence is 13 residues long. With 4 bases removed from V and 8 bases from J, the gap between germline ends came to 14 bases. Germline loops: CDR1 MNHEY, CDR2 SVGAGI. As DNA, the CDR3 is TGTGCCAGCAGTTTTCCAGGGCAGCGGGGCTACACCTTC. It is translated as CASSFPGQRGYTF.

The chain couples TRBV6-5 to TRBJ2-5; 7 nucleotides match TRBD2. V trimming: 3 bases; J trimming: 1 base; junction bases outside the gene matches: 5. The CDR3 totals 15 residues. CDR1 MNHEY and CDR2 SVGAGI come from the germline V gene. The CDR3, as DNA: TGTGCCAGCAGTTATACCCAGCGGGGCCAAGAGACCCAGTACTTC. Amino acid sequence: CASSYTQRGQETQYF.

Comment on this clone: Within the sample, other DNA sequences also encode this same CDR3. V usage is TRBV30 and J usage is TRBJ2-3; no reliable D call. Germline CDR1 reads GTSNPN; CDR2 reads SVGIG (reference sequence). Trimming removed 1 base from V and 0 bases from J, with 8 bases in between. The CDR3 is 14 residues long. The CDR3 loop is CAWSDPRSTDTQYF. In DNA form, the CDR3 reads TGTGCCTGGAGTGACCCACGAAGCACAGATACGCAGTATTTT.

The rearrangement links TRBV19 to TRBJ2-1, with D possibly being TRBD1 (5 bases). CDR3 length: 14 amino acids. Germline V gene lookup returns CDR1 LNHDA and CDR2 SQIVND (reference sequence). With 3 bases removed from V and 3 bases from J, the gap between germline ends came to 9 bases. The CDR3 nucleotides read TGTGCCAGTAGTATCGACAGCCTCTACAATGAGCAGTTCTTC. Its protein is CASSIDSLYNEQFF.